The clone carrying this TCR beta chain was counted a few times. This entry is derived from a study of cytomegalovirus exposure and HLA in healthy donors. Libraries were prepared by immunoSEQ multiplex PCR; TCRdb keeps only in-frame clonotypes and omits some of them. The sample has about 89,000 clones, approximately 88% seen once; the top ten hold 12%. The germline gives CDR1 SQVTM, CDR2 ANQGSEA. J lost 4 bases, V lost 5 bases, and 11 bases had no gene match. The CDR3 runs to 16 residues. The specimen was PBMCs. The source is a woman aged 18-29 years in good health and CMV-seropositive. The chain uses TRBV29-1 and TRBJ1-1; 12 nucleotides agree with TRBD1. The CDR3 loop is CSVFGTGGGWGTEAFF. CDR3 sequence (DNA): TGCAGCGTTTTCGGGACAGGGGGCGGATGGGGCACTGAAGCTTTCTTT.